This entry describes one TCR beta chain. Its cognate antigen has yet to be identified. Since the CDR3 does not end with the conserved phenylalanine or tryptophan, this likely comes from a read error. The data belong to a study of tumor-infiltrating lymphocytes in primary liver carcinoma (dated by TCRdb to the late 2010s). About the study as a whole: Of the five patients, three men and two women aged 30 to 69 years, four had hepatocellular carcinoma and one had combined HCC and intrahepatic cholangiocarcinoma. Tumors of the five patients were stage T1-T3 N0M0 with maximum diameters of about 4.2 to 10 cm. Roughly 3.5 to 7.13 million productive TCRbeta reads were obtained per sample, and no significant difference in read depth was found between tissue types. For each liver tumor, the study sampled five regions along with adjacent normal tissue and blood, and applied TCRbeta repertoire sequencing, expression microarrays and whole-exome sequencing. A total of 35 specimens from 5 patients underwent TCRbeta repertoire sequencing, comprising around 25 tumor regions, 5 adjacent noncancerous liver tissues and 5 peripheral blood samples. Technical replicate repertoires showed high reproducibility, with mean shared-clone rates around 0.9 and correlation coefficients above 0.95. Here is what the overall study found, with its caveats: Repertoire overlap was higher between tumor regions (mean around 36%) than tumor-adjacent (17%) or tumor-blood (approximately 14%) pairs, consistent with antigen-driven expansion. Compared with blood, tumors had a significantly larger share of the repertoire taken up by the top 250 clones (p = 0.039). With just 4 or 5 patients in the study, the authors point out that the findings should be validated in a larger study. Only the TCR beta chain was sequenced, so true repertoire diversity is likely underestimated because unpaired alpha chains were not captured. Because the samples were bulk and unsorted, CD4+ and CD8+ T cell repertoires could not be compared.

Counting both end residues, the CDR3 totals 14 amino acids. Of the read, only the CDR3 DNA is kept; its 42 bases are in frame from base 1. Taken from the germline V gene, the CDR1 and CDR2 loops are SGHAT and FQNNGV. The junction carries 11 bases between V and J, which are trimmed by 1 base and 10 bases respectively. Total RNA and DNA were co-extracted without cell sorting from around 20-30 mg of bulk tissue using the AllPrep DNA/RNA mini kit. Between November 2015 and March 2016, about 5 patients in China with histopathologically diagnosed primary liver carcinoma had their tumors surgically resected. At the time of sampling, the patients were treatment-naive and had chronic HBV infection. Fresh tumor and adjacent tissue pieces were bisected, with one half stored in RNAlater at -80 degrees C and the other half sent for histology. Using a constant-region primer and ProtoScript II reverse transcriptase, TCRbeta-specific cDNA was reverse-transcribed from about 540 ng total RNA. TCRbeta libraries were built with three nested multiplex PCR rounds, a slightly modified ARM-PCR procedure. Each of the first two PCR rounds ran for about 10 cycles using multiplex TRBV1-TRBV30 forward primers together with a Cbeta reverse primer. Sample barcodes and Illumina adapters were added in a final 25-cycle PCR with Deep VentR polymerase. Before sequencing, amplicons of 200-500 bp were purified from gel using a QIAquick gel extraction kit. An Illumina HiSeq 2500 was used to sequence the TCRbeta amplicons, generating 250-bp paired-end reads. Per the authors' processing: Trimmomatic v0.33 was used to quality-trim the reads, and FLASH v1.2.11 was used to merge paired reads so that full CDR3 sequences could be recovered. MiGEC v1.2.1b assigned V, D and J germline segments to the rearranged TCRbeta sequences. Clonotype statistics, along with Shannon-Wiener diversity indices, were calculated using VDJtools v1.0.0. To reduce sampling bias, subsequent analyses other than the diversity analysis used only the 250 most abundant clonotypes in each sample. TCRdb redid the processing of the public reads, applying fastp at Q25 and MiXCR, and retained in-frame beta chains. Each entry is one CDR3 protein sequence, shown with its most common DNA and genes. The V and J calls follow TCRdb's processing rather than the paper's. This sample lists approximately 42,000 distinct CDR3 sequences; roughly 80% were detected once. 38% of the sample rests with the top ten.

The sequenced material came from tumor-adjacent normal liver tissue. This TCR came from a woman aged 25 to 45 with primary liver carcinoma and hepatitis B virus infection. The chain joins TRBV11-2 to TRBJ2-6; a tentative D match to TRBD1 spans 6 bases. The CDR3 amino acid sequence is: CASSLAAGENVLTL. In nucleotide form, the sequence is TGTGCCAGCAGCTTAGCGGCAGGGGAGAACGTCCTGACTCTC.